These 14 T cell receptor beta chains share one sample of origin, sequenced in a study of blood T cell repertoires in COVID-19. Repertoires were generated with immunoSEQ multiplex PCR, while TCRdb's copy carries only in-frame clones and drops some. The sample carries some 240,000 clones, more than 75% recorded once. The sequencing sample was made of peripheral blood. Source of these receptors: a woman in her fifties or sixties with active or convalescent COVID-19.

This clone was seen a handful of times. Written as DNA, the CDR3 is TGCGCCAGCAGTCGCGACTGGGGGGACAATCAGCCCCAGCATTTT. This encodes CASSRDWGDNQPQHF. J is TRBJ1-5 and V is TRBV4-3; possible D gene TRBD1, 5 bases. CDR3 length: 15 residues. Between the trimmed V and J ends, which lost 6 bases and 3 bases, there was a span of 15 bases. CDR1 and CDR2 (germline): LGHNA, YSLEER.

This clone was counted a single time. The rearrangement joins TRBV10-3 to TRBJ1-1; TRBD1 is a possible D gene (6 bases). V lost 5 bases and J 7 bases, leaving 17 bases between the germline ends. Germline values: CDR1 ENHRY, CDR2 SYGVKD. The CDR3 consists of 14 residues. CDR3 DNA sequence: TGTGCCATCAGTACAGGGCCCCGCCAGCTTGAAGCTTTCTTT. Amino acid sequence: CAISTGPRQLEAFF.

The chain uses TRBV4-3 and TRBJ1-6; a weak D match, TRBD1 (6 bases). There are 17 residues in the CDR3. V was trimmed by 0 bases and J by 7 bases, leaving 16 bases between them. The germline V gene has CDR1 LGHNA and CDR2 YSLEER. CDR3 DNA sequence: TGCGCCAGCAGCCAAGAAAGGGGGGGCCCTTGGAATTCACCCCTCCACTTT. This translates into CASSQERGGPWNSPLHF.

J is TRBJ1-4 and V is TRBV15; the D is unclear. The CDR3 is made up of 16 amino acids. V was trimmed by 2 bases and J by 8 bases, leaving 18 bases between them. Germline CDR1 is LNHNV and CDR2 is YYDKDF (reference sequence). The CDR3 DNA follows: TGTGCCACCAGCAGAACGGGTACGACGCTACGGGAAAAACTGTTTTTT. This gives the protein CATSRTGTTLREKLFF.

V gene TRBV5-1 combines with J gene TRBJ1-2, with D hard to call. The V end lost 5 bases, the J end lost 0 bases, and 5 bases lay between the germline ends. The CDR3 spans 12 residues. Per the germline V gene, CDR1 is SGHRS and CDR2 is YFSETQ. CDR3 coding DNA: TGCGCCAGCAGGGACTCTAACTATGGCTACACCTTC. Translation: CASRDSNYGYTF.

The chain carries TRBV5-1 and TRBJ1-2; 7 positions match TRBD1. The CDR3 loop spans 15 amino acids. With 4 bases clipped from V and 7 bases from J, the junction kept 13 bases outside the gene matches. The germline CDR1 and CDR2 sequences are SGHRS and YFSETQ. The CDR3 DNA reads as TGCGCCAGCAGCCCGGGGGACAGAGCCATCGGTGGCTACACCTTC. It encodes CASSPGDRAIGGYTF.

The V gene is TRBV11-1, the J gene TRBJ2-5; 7 bases line up with TRBD1. Trimming removed 5 bases from V and 1 base from J; junction bases left unmatched: 1. The CDR3 sequence is 13 residues long. The germline CDR1 and CDR2 sequences are SGHAT and FQDESV (reference sequence). For the CDR3, the DNA is TGTGCCAGCAGCAGGGACAGCCAAGAGACCCAGTACTTC. Residues: CASSRDSQETQYF.

The chain has TRBV30 and TRBJ1-2, with 9 bases that match TRBD1. CDR1 and CDR2 from the germline V gene are GTSNPN and SVGIG (reference sequence). V was clipped by 4 bases and J by 8 bases; unmatched bases: 17. This CDR3 has 16 amino acids. The CDR3 nucleotides are TGTGCCTGGATCCCTCTCGGACAGGGGACGAGGGGCGGCTACACCTTC. As protein: CAWIPLGQGTRGGYTF.

This rearrangement joins TRBV11-2 to TRBJ1-5; no clear D. Trimming cost V 1 base and J 0 bases, with 10 bases left between them. Germline-derived CDR1 and CDR2 are SGHAT and FQNNGV. The CDR3 is 16 residues long. The CDR3 sequence is CASSLGGLYSNQPQHF. For the CDR3, the DNA is TGTGCCAGCAGCTTAGGAGGTTTATATAGCAATCAGCCCCAGCATTTT.

To note about this clone: At one of its ends the junction is not consistent with the germline gene, which may arise from a read error. The chain couples TRBV7-3 to TRBJ2-1; TRBD2 matches at 15 bases. The CDR3 totals 16 residues. The germline V gene encodes CDR1 SGHTA and CDR2 FQGTGA. The CDR3 is CASSLTGLAGGDEQFF. The CDR3 bases are TGTGCCAGCAGCCTAACGGGACTAGCGGGGGGAGATGAGCAGTTCTTC. Drawing the rest from reference TRBV7-3 and TRBJ2-1, the complete variable domain is GAGVSQTPSNKVTEKGKYVELRCDPISGHTALYWYRQSLGQGPEFLIYFQGTGAADDSGLPNDRFFAVRPEGSVSTLKIQRTERGDSAVYLCASSLTGLAGGDEQFFGPGTRLTVL.

The gene calls are TRBV5-1 and TRBJ2-6, with TRBD1 as a possible D gene (5 bases). The CDR3 runs 15 residues. V dropped 4 bases and J dropped 1 base, with 9 bases sitting between them. Per germline, CDR1 SGHRS and CDR2 YFSETQ. CDR3 sequence: CASSGRESGANVLTF. The CDR3 DNA sequence: TGCGCCAGCAGCGGCAGGGAATCTGGGGCCAACGTCCTGACTTTC. Together with reference TRBV5-1 and TRBJ2-6, the CDR3 gives the full variable domain: KAGVTQTPRYLIKTRGQQVTLSCSPISGHRSVSWYQQTPGQGLQFLFEYFSETQRNKGNFPGRFSGRQFSNSRSEMNVSTLELGDSALYLCASSGRESGANVLTFGAGSRLTVL.

The rearrangement joins TRBV7-9 to TRBJ2-7; weak D call: TRBD1 (5 bases). Per the germline V gene, CDR1 is SEHNR and CDR2 is FQNEAQ (reference sequence). This CDR3 has 13 amino acids. V shed 2 bases and J shed 3 bases, with 8 bases lying between them. CDR3 in amino acids: CASSLSQGYEQYF. The DNA of the CDR3 is TGTGCCAGCAGCTTAAGCCAGGGCTACGAGCAGTACTTC.

The gene calls are TRBV9 and TRBJ2-2; the match to TRBD1 covers 11 bases. The CDR3 is made up of 15 amino acids. The junction had 4 bases not matched to a gene; V was cut back by 3 bases and J by 6 bases. Germline CDR1 reads SGDLS; CDR2 reads YYNGEE. The CDR3 reads CASSEGQGVAGELFF. The CDR3 region has the DNA TGTGCCAGCAGCGAGGGACAGGGGGTCGCCGGGGAGCTGTTTTTT. The full variable domain, rest sourced from reference TRBV9 and TRBJ2-2, is DSGVTQTPKHLITATGQRVTLRCSPRSGDLSVYWYQQSLDQGLQFLIQYYNGEERAKGNILERFSAQQFPDLHSELNLSSLELGDSALYFCASSEGQGVAGELFFGEGSRLTVL.

The chain links TRBV6-6 to TRBJ1-3; D call uncertain. V was clipped by 5 bases and J by 1 base, with 6 bases between them. The CDR3 is made up of 13 amino acids. Per germline, CDR1 MNHNY and CDR2 SVGAGI (reference sequence). CDR3 loop: CASSHGSGNTIYF. The CDR3 DNA is TGTGCCAGCAGTCACGGGTCTGGAAACACCATATATTTT.